Shown below are 16 T cell receptor beta chains from a single sample sequenced in a study of T cell responses to AZD1222 COVID-19 vaccine. Using immunoSEQ multiplex PCR, the repertoire was profiled, and TCRdb retains in-frame clones only, with some absent. This table holds 100,000 to 150,000 clones, 70% to 90% found once. The source was peripheral blood, collected on day 0 of AZD1222 vaccination. These receptors all come from an adult in good health.

This clone was recorded only once. The chain is built from TRBV12-3 or TRBV12-4 and TRBJ1-6; unclear D gene. V dropped 3 bases and J dropped 10 bases, with 7 bases sitting between them. CDR3 length equals 12 residues. The CDR3, as DNA: TGTGCCAGCAGTTTTGCCAGATCACCCCTCCACTTT. Translating it yields CASSFARSPLHF.

The rearrangement joins TRBV9 to TRBJ2-7, with D hard to call. Trimming removed 5 bases at V and 4 bases at J, with 10 bases between. The CDR3 contains 12 residues. Germline V gene sequence: CDR1 SGDLS, CDR2 YYNGEE. CDR3 residues: CASSLTDYEQYF. The CDR3 DNA reads TGTGCCAGCAGTCTTACGGATTACGAGCAGTACTTC.

The chain has TRBV7-8 and TRBJ2-4; a possible D gene is TRBD2 (5 bases). The CDR3 consists of 14 residues. The V and J ends lost 4 bases and 0 bases respectively, with 7 bases between them. Per the germline V gene, CDR1 is SGHVS and CDR2 is FQNEAQ. The CDR3 sequence: CASSSEVAKNIQYF. As DNA, the CDR3 is TGTGCCAGCAGCTCGGAGGTAGCCAAAAACATTCAGTACTTC.

The V call is TRBV14, the J call TRBJ1-1; D possibly corresponds to TRBD1 (5 bases). Trimming left V 0 bases short and J 5 bases short, with 16 bases between. The germline CDR1 and CDR2 sequences are SGHDN and FVKESK. This CDR3 spans 16 amino acids. The CDR3 region has the DNA TGTGCCAGCAGCCAAGATCGGGGTAGGGGAAGAACTGAAGCTTTCTTT. Translation gives CASSQDRGRGRTEAFF.

The chain is built from TRBV5-4 and TRBJ1-1; D perhaps matches TRBD1 (5 bases). The CDR3 consists of 12 residues. Germline loops: CDR1 SGHNT, CDR2 YYREEE (reference sequence). The V end was cut by 5 bases, the J end by 5 bases, with 10 bases between. CDR3 protein: CASSSRETEAFF. The DNA of the CDR3 is TGTGCCAGCAGTTCCAGGGAGACTGAAGCTTTCTTT.

The chain recombines TRBV6-6 with TRBJ2-3; TRBD1 agrees at 7 bases. This CDR3 is 15 amino acids long. The trim removed 2 bases at V and 0 bases at J, leaving 2 bases unmatched. CDR1 is MNHNY, CDR2 SVGAGI, per germline (reference sequence). CDR3 loop: CASSYGDRSTDTQYF. CDR3 sequence (DNA): TGTGCCAGCAGTTACGGGGACAGAAGCACAGATACGCAGTATTTT.

The CDR3 DNA reads TGTGCCTGGAGTGAGCAGATAAATTCACCCCTCCACTTT. Residues: CAWSEQINSPLHF. The chain is built from TRBV30 and TRBJ1-6, with unresolved D. The ends were cut back, 1 base at V and 7 bases at J, with 8 bases in the middle. The CDR3 runs 13 residues. CDR1 and CDR2 (germline): GTSNPN, SVGIG (reference sequence). The whole variable domain, filled in from reference TRBV30 and TRBJ1-6, reads SQTIHQWPATLVQPVGSPLSLECTVEGTSNPNLYWYRQAAGRGLQLLFYSVGIGQISSEVPQNLSASRPQDRQFILSSKKLLLSDSGFYLCAWSEQINSPLHFGNGTRLTVT.

The V and J genes are TRBV7-9 and TRBJ2-1; D gene unclear. The V and J ends lost 1 base and 10 bases respectively, with 8 bases between them. Germline V gene sequence: CDR1 SEHNR, CDR2 FQNEAQ (reference sequence). This CDR3 has 12 residues. The CDR3 loop is CASSLVFGEQFF. The CDR3 DNA is TGTGCCAGCAGCTTAGTTTTTGGCGAGCAGTTCTTC.

This clone was detected ten times or more. V usage is TRBV27 and J usage is TRBJ1-6; TRBD1 is a possible D gene (5 bases). CDR1 MNHEY and CDR2 SMNVEV come from the germline V gene (reference sequence). The CDR3 length is 15 residues. The germline V and J ends were trimmed by 6 bases and 10 bases, with 19 bases remaining between them. CDR3 sequence reads: CASSWWGSQDSPLHF. The DNA of the CDR3 is TGTGCCAGCAGCTGGTGGGGGTCTCAGGACTCACCCCTCCACTTT.

The chain employs TRBV5-1 and TRBJ1-1; 7 bases line up with TRBD1. The CDR3 consists of 18 residues. V lost 4 bases and J lost 5; bases outside the gene matches: 20. Germline CDR1 is SGHRS and CDR2 is YFSETQ. The CDR3: CASSPLRGRGQGMTEAFF. The CDR3 DNA reads as TGCGCCAGCAGCCCATTACGGGGGAGGGGGCAAGGTATGACTGAAGCTTTCTTT.

V is TRBV27 and J is TRBJ1-2; D call uncertain. This CDR3 spans 13 amino acids. The germline CDR1 and CDR2 sequences are MNHEY and SMNVEV (reference sequence). Trimming removed 3 bases from V and 6 bases from J, with 11 bases in between. The CDR3 nucleotides read TGTGCCAGCAGTTTTTTTCGGACCCATGGCTACACCTTC. It yields the protein CASSFFRTHGYTF.

The rearrangement links TRBV29-1 to TRBJ2-7; 7 bases line up with TRBD2. From germline, CDR1 is SQVTM and CDR2 ANQGSEA. J lost 3 bases, V lost 5 bases, and 4 bases had no gene match. The CDR3 runs 12 residues. CDR3 in amino acids: CSVTTGGYEQYF. For the CDR3, the DNA is TGCAGCGTTACGACGGGGGGCTACGAGCAGTACTTC.

This CDR3 is CASSSEDGLAGSPLHF. The CDR3 bases are TGTGCCAGCAGTTCAGAGGACGGTCTAGCGGGTTCACCCCTCCACTTT. The rearrangement joins TRBV6-6 to TRBJ1-6; D remains ambiguous. V dropped 4 bases and J dropped 9 bases, with 19 bases sitting between them. The CDR3 contains 16 residues. The germline V gene has CDR1 MNHNY and CDR2 SVGAGI (reference sequence).

In this sample, this clone turned up once. The chain has TRBV18 and TRBJ1-6; D uncertain. Germline assignment: CDR1 KGHSH and CDR2 LQKENI. The CDR3 length is 15 residues. V lost 1 base and J lost 10, with 14 bases in between. The CDR3 loop reads CASSPRAVWESPLHF. CDR3 sequence (DNA): TGTGCCAGCTCACCACGGGCGGTCTGGGAGTCACCCCTCCACTTT.

This chain connects TRBV7-9 to TRBJ1-1; D remains ambiguous. The CDR3 totals 15 residues. V was trimmed by 1 base and J by 1 base, leaving 10 bases between them. Germline CDR1 and CDR2: SEHNR and FQNEAQ (reference sequence). This CDR3 is CASSLETGGNTEAFF. CDR3 nucleotides: TGTGCCAGCAGCTTAGAAACCGGCGGGAACACTGAAGCTTTCTTT.

The rearrangement joins TRBV7-3 to TRBJ1-3, with D unresolved. The CDR3 spans 15 residues. Trimming stripped 3 bases from V and 0 bases from J, with 9 bases between. Germline V gene sequence: CDR1 SGHTA, CDR2 FQGTGA. The CDR3: CASSLVGNSGNTIYF. Here the CDR3 DNA reads TGTGCCAGCAGCTTGGTGGGCAACTCTGGAAACACCATATATTTT.